This TCR beta chain derives from a study of blood T cell repertoires in COVID-19. The CDR3 sequence is 15 residues long. Germline CDR1 is MNHEY and CDR2 is SVGAGI. Trimming removed 2 bases from V and 0 bases from J, with 10 bases in between. Some clones are missing from TCRdb's copy, which holds only in-frame ones; the method was immunoSEQ multiplex PCR. The repertoire consists of a few hundred thousand clones, with approximately 80% occurring once and the leading ten covering roughly 2%. V usage is TRBV6-5 and J usage is TRBJ1-1; D uncertain. This clonotype originated in a man aged 25-45 years who had recovered from COVID-19. The sequencing sample was made of peripheral blood. This CDR3 reads CASSYAIPVNTEAFF. In DNA, the CDR3 is TGTGCCAGCAGTTACGCAATTCCAGTGAACACTGAAGCTTTCTTT.